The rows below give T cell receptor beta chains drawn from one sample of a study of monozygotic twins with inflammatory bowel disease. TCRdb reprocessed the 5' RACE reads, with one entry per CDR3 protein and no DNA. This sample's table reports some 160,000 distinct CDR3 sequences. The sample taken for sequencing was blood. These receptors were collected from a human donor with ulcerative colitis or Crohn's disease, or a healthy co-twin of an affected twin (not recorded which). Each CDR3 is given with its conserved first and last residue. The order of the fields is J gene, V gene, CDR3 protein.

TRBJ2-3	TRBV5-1	CASSLGVTDAQYF
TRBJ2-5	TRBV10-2	CASSDASGGAQETQYF
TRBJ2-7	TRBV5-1	CASSSGGVREQYF
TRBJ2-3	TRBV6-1	CASKQVDTQYF
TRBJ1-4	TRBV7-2	CASSLARRTLNEKLFF
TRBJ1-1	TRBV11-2	CASSPRTGTEAFF
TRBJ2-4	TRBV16	CASSAGLENIQYF
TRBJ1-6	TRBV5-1	CASSFGQGGPLHF
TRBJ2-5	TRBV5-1	CASRGWGRQETQYF
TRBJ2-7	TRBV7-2	CASSFPINEQYF
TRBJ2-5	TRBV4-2	CASSGGRDGANRETQYF
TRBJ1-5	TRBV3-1	CASSQTGTYQPQHF
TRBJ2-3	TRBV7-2	CASSRDSSYTDTQYF
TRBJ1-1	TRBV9	CASSLLTGRNTEAFF
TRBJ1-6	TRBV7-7	CASSSGTGAVSLHF
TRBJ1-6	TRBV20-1	CSARGGTGGSPLHF
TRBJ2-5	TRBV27	CASSLGLAGGGETQYF
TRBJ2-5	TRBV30	CAWSTIGETQYF
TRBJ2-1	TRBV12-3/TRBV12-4	CASSSEAFPYNEQFF
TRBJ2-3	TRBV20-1	CSAREGGNTDTQYF
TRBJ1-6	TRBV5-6	CASALGINSPLHF
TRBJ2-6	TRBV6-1	CASTHAAILSGANVLTF
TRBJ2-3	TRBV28	CASSSPRLAGGTQYF
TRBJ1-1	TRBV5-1	CASRSGTGAVNTEAFF
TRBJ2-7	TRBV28	CASSFPGGLAGGSSYEQYF
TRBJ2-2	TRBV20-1	CSARALGAFNTGELFF
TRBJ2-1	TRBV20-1	CSASATGIGAGEQFF
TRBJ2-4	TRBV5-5	CASSLLNRPQSGKNIQYF
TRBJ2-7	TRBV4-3	CASSQALGSPYEQYF
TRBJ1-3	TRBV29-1	CSVEFSGNTIYF
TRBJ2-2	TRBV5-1	CASSGKTGTGELFF
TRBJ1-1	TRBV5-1	CASNYGDRVNTEAFF
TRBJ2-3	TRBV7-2	CASSSISGLSTDTQYF
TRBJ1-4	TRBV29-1	CSGRIDKVGKLFF
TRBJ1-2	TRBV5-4	CASSLASGARGYTF
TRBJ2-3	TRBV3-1	CASSQEWRISSTDTQYF
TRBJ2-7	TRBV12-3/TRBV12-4	CASRDSSGEQYF
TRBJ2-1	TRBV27	CASSLVGLAGSYNEQFF
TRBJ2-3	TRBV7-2	CASSLGPWTDTQYF
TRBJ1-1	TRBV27	CASSLSRDRSLGTEAFF
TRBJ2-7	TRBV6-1	CASSTSGTTSYEQYF
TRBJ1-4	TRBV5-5	CASSLNPGQEIRRLFF
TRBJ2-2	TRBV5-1	CASSLDTARGELFF
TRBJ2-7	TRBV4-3	CASGQDRGTYEQYF
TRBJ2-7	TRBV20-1	CSARSGSPYEQYF
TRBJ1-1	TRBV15	CATSQKRVQWDTEAFF
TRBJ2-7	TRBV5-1	CASSLNPGHQYEQYF
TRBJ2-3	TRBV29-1	CSVDVHSTDTQYF
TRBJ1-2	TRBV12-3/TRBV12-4	CASSYSGENYGYTF
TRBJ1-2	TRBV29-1	CSGRGNYGYTF
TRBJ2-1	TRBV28	CASGVWGVDEQFF
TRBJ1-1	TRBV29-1	CSVPSARGRLGNTEAFF
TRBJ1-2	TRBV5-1	CASSLGQRYGYTF
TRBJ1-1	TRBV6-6	CASSFGQGVEAFF